This T cell receptor (beta chain) is drawn from a study of blood T cell repertoires in COVID-19. Generated by immunoSEQ multiplex PCR, the TCRdb table keeps only in-frame clones and is missing some. The sample consists of 210,000 or so clones, around 83% of them appearing once. The sample was peripheral blood. The source is a man over 45 with active or convalescent COVID-19.

The CDR3 loop reads CASNELAVQNEQFF. Here the CDR3 DNA reads TGTGCCAGCAACGAACTAGCGGTACAAAATGAGCAGTTCTTC. The V call is TRBV11-2, the J call TRBJ2-1, with 8 bases aligning to TRBD2. The germline CDR1 and CDR2 sequences are SGHAT and FQNNGV. This CDR3 region has 14 residues. The V gene end was trimmed by 7 bases and the J gene end by 7 bases; junction bases not matched to a gene: 9.